This T cell receptor (beta chain) was retrieved from a study of blood T cell repertoires in COVID-19 (dated by TCRdb to the early 2020s). A note on the overall study: Collaborator samples came from the United States, Italy and Spain and covered acute and convalescent phases of COVID-19. The material from the prospective study consisted of cDNA or gDNA derived from T cells, B-cell-depleted T cells, or PBMCs. The dataset comprised deeply sampled blood TCRbeta repertoires from subjects exposed to, actively infected with, or recovered from COVID-19. A freely available public database, intended as a resource for researchers studying the immune response to SARS-CoV-2, is where the repertoires were released. The samples were drawn from the first 160 participants of the ongoing ImmuneRACE study and from 1,254 subjects provided by 6 global collaborators. The sample metadata nearly always contained a de-identified subject ID, COVID-19 status, age in years and sex. Where HLA class I and class II types were available, the types were taken from metadata supplied by the sample provider, not from assay-based typing. The full study reports these points: Clinical and demographic metadata were provided uncurated, with the amount varying by source and participant.

In the prospective study, participants were roughly 18 to 95 years old, resided in about two dozen geographic areas of the United States, and were enrolled through a virtual design. To assign participants to cohorts, the prospective study relied on clinical history that participants themselves reported in a screening survey and a study questionnaire. Exposed participants had been in contact with someone with a PCR-confirmed or clinician-diagnosed COVID-19 case within 2 weeks of study entry. Each participant in the prospective study had whole blood, serum and a nasopharyngeal or oropharyngeal swab collected by mobile phlebotomists. Participants in the prospective study had the option to provide additional blood draws and questionnaires over an approximately 2-month period. Before DNA extraction, blood samples from the prospective study were shipped at room temperature or frozen. Trimmed from V: 3 bases; trimmed from J: 7 bases; junction bases lacking a gene match: 9. CDR1 is given as LGHDT and CDR2 as YNNKEL, both from the germline V gene (reference sequence). Including cysteine and phenylalanine, the CDR3 has 16 amino acids. Of the read, only the CDR3 DNA is kept; its 48 bases are in frame from base 1.

This clone was counted between two and nine times. No antigen is known for it. The input lacks base qualities; no much larger clone sits a single base away. TCRbeta CDR3 regions were amplified from genomic DNA using the immunoSEQ Assay, a bias-controlled multiplex PCR. In the paper's pipeline: The number of nucleated cells in each sample was estimated by amplification of reference gene primers within the assay. To quantify the absolute abundance of each unique TCRbeta CDR3 rearrangement, sequence reads were collapsed and filtered. For each sample, productive Simpson clonality was calculated as the square root of Simpson's diversity index over productive rearrangements. TCRdb took over this immuneACCESS table, retaining in-frame rearrangements with V and J assigned. Such tables are incomplete; in checked studies, under half of the missing clones stem from an unresolved V gene, and the remainder is unexplained. The DNA gave D and trimming, while V, J and clone size come from that table. The sample table records around 150,000 clones; 65% to 85% of these occur just once. Jointly, the top ten make up about 5.2% of the sample.

The sequenced sample was PBMCs or T cells enriched from blood (not recorded which). The chain is assembled from TRBV3-1 (or the pseudogene TRBV3-2) and TRBJ1-5, with 10 middle bases fitting TRBD1. The receptor comes from an older man who had been exposed to COVID-19. The CDR3 amino acid sequence is: CASSHSGTGEGQPQHF. The DNA sequence is as follows: TGTGCCAGCAGCCACTCCGGGACAGGGGAGGGGCAGCCCCAGCATTTT.